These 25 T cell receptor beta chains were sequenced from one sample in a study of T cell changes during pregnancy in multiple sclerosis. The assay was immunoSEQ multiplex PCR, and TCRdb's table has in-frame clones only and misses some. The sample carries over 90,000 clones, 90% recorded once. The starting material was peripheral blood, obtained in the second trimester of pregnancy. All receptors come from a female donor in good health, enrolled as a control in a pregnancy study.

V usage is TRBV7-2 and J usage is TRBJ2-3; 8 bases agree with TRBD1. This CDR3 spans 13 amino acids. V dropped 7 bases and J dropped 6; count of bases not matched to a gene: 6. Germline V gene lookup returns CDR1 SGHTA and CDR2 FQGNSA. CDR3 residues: CASTGQGSDTQYF. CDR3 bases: TGTGCCAGCACAGGACAGGGAAGCGATACGCAGTATTTT. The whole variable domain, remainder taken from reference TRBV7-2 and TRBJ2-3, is GAGVSQSPSNKVTEKGKDVELRCDPISGHTALYWYRQSLGQGLEFLIYFQGNSAPDKSGLPSDRFSAERTGGSVSTLTIQRTQQEDSAVYLCASTGQGSDTQYFGPGTRLTVL.

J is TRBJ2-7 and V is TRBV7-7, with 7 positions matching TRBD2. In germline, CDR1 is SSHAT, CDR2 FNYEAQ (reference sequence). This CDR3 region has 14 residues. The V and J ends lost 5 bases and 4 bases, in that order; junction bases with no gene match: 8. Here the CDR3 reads CASSPGPGGYEQYF. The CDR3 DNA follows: TGTGCCAGCAGCCCCGGCCCGGGGGGTTACGAGCAGTACTTC.

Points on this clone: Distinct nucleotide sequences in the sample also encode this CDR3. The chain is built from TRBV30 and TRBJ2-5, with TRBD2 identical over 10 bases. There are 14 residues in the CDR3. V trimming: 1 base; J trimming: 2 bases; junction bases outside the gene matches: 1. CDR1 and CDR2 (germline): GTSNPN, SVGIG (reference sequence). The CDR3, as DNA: TGTGCCTGGAGTGGGGGACTAGCGCAAGAGACCCAGTACTTC. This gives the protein CAWSGGLAQETQYF.

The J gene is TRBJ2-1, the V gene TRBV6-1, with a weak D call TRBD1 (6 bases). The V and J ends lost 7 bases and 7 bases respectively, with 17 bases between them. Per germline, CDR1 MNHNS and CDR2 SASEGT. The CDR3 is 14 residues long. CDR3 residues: CASISPGVGNEQFF. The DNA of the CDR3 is TGTGCCAGCATTTCCCCAGGGGTTGGGAATGAGCAGTTCTTC.

For the CDR3, the DNA is TGTGCCAGCTCACCCCCTTTACACGTGGCCCAGTACTTC. It is translated as CASSPPLHVAQYF. The chain has TRBV18 and TRBJ2-5; no firm D call. The length of the CDR3 is 13 residues. Trimming took 3 bases from V and 9 from J, leaving 14 bases between them. Germline lookup yields CDR1 KGHSH and CDR2 LQKENI.

The CDR3 DNA reads TGTGCCAGCAGCCGGGGGGGCTACGAGCAGTACTTC. Protein: CASSRGGYEQYF. The V call is TRBV5-6, the J call TRBJ2-7; 8 nucleotides align to TRBD2. Germline CDR1 reads SGHDT; CDR2 reads YYEEEE. The CDR3 spans 12 residues. With 4 bases clipped from V and 3 bases from J, the junction kept 0 bases outside the gene matches.

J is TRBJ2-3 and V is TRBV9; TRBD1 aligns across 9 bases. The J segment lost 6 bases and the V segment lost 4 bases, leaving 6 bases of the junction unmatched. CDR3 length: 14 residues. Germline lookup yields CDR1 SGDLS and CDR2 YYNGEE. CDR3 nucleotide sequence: TGTGCCAGCAGCTCCCGGGACAGGGATGATACGCAGTATTTT. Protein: CASSSRDRDDTQYF.

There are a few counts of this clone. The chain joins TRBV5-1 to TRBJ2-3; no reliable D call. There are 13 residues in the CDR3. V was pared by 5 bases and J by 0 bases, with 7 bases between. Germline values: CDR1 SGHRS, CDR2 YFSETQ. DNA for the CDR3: TGCGCCAGCAGGGCTGATAGCACAGATACGCAGTATTTT. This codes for CASRADSTDTQYF.

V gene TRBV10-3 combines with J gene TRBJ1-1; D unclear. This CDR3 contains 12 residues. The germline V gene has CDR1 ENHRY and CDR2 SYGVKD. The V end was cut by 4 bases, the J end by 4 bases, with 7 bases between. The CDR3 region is CAISGEFTEAFF. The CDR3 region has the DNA TGTGCCATCAGTGGAGAGTTCACTGAAGCTTTCTTT.

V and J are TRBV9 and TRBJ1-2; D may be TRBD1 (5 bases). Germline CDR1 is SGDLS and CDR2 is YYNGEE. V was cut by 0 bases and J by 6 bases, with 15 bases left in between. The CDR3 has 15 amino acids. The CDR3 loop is CASSVGGDRRDGYTF. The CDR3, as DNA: TGTGCCAGCAGCGTAGGGGGCGATAGAAGGGATGGCTACACCTTC.

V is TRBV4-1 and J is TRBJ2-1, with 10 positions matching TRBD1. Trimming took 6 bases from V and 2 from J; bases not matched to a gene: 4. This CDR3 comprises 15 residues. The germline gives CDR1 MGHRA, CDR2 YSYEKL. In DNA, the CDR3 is TGCGCCAGCAGGCAGACAGGGGGCCCCTACAATGAGCAGTTCTTC. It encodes CASRQTGGPYNEQFF.

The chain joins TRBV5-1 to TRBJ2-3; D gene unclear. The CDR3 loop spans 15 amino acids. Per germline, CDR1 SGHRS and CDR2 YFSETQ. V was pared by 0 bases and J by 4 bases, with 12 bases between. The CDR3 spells CASSLGAVVSDTQYF. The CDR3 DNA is TGCGCCAGCAGCTTGGGGGCAGTAGTGTCAGATACGCAGTATTTT.

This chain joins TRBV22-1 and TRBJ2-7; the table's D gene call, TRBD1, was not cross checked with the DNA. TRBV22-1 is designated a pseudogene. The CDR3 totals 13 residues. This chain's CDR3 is CPGSARQAAEQYF. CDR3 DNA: TGTCCTGGGAGCGCACGTCAGGCCGCCGAGCAGTACTTC.

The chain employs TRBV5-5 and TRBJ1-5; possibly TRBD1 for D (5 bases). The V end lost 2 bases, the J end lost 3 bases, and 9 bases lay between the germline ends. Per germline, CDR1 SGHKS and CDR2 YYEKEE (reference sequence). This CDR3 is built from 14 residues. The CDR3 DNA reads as TGTGCCAGCAGCTTCGGGGGGAACAATCAGCCCCAGCATTTT. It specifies CASSFGGNNQPQHF. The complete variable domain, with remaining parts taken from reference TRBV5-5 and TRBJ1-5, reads DAGVTQSPTHLIKTRGQQVTLRCSPISGHKSVSWYQQVLGQGPQFIFQYYEKEERGRGNFPDRFSARQFPNYSSELNVNALLLGDSALYLCASSFGGNNQPQHFGDGTRLSIL.

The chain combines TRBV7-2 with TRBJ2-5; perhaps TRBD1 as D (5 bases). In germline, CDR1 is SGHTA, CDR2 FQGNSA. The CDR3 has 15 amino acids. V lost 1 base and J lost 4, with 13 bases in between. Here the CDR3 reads CASSLGTRSGETQYF. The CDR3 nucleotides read TGTGCCAGCAGCTTAGGGACACGATCGGGAGAGACCCAGTACTTC.

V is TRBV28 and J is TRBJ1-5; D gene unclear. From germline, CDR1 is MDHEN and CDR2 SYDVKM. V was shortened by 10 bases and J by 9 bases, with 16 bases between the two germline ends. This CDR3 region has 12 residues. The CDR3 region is CATRPPAGPQHF. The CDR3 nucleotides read TGTGCCACCCGACCTCCGGCGGGGCCCCAGCATTTT.

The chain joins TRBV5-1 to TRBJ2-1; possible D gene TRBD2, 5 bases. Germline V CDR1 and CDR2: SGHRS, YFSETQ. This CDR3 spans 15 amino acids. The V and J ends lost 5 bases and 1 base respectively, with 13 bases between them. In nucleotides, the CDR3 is TGCGCCAGCAGTCAAGGGCGCGGGTCCTACAATGAGCAGTTCTTC. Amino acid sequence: CASSQGRGSYNEQFF.

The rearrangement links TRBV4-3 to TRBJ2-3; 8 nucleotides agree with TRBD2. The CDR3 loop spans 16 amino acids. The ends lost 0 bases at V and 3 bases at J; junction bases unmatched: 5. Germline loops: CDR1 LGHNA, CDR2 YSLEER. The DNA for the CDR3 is TGCGCCAGCAGCCAAGATCGGGGGGGAAGTACAGATACGCAGTATTTT. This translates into CASSQDRGGSTDTQYF.

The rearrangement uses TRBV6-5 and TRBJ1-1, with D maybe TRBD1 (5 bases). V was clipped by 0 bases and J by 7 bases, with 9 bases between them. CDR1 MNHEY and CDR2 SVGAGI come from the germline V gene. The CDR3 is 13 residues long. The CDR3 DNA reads TGTGCCAGCAGTTACTCGGTTAGGGGTGAAGCTTTCTTT. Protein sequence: CASSYSVRGEAFF.

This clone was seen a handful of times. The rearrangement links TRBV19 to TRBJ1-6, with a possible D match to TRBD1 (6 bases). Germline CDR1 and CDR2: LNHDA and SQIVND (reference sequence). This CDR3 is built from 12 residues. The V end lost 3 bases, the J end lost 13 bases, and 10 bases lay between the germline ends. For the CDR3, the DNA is TGTGCCAGTAGTATTGGGGGGGCCCCCCTCCACTTT. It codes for CASSIGGAPLHF.

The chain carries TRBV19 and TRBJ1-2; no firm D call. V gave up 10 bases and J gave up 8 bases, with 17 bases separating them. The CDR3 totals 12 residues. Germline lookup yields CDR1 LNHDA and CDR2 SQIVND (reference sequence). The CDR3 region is CATQFQAMGYTF. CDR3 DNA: TGTGCCACCCAGTTCCAGGCTATGGGCTACACCTTC.

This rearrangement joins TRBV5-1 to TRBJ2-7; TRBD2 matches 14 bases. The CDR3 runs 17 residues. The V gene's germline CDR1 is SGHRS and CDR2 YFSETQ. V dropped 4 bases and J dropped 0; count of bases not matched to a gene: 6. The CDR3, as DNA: TGCGCCAGCAGCCCCGGACTAGCGGGGGGACTCTCCTACGAGCAGTACTTC. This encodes CASSPGLAGGLSYEQYF.

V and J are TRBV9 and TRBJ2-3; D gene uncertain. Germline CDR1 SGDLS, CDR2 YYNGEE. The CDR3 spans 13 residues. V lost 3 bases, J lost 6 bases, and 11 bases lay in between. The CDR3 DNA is TGTGCCAGCAGCGCCACAATTTTTGATACGCAGTATTTT. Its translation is CASSATIFDTQYF.

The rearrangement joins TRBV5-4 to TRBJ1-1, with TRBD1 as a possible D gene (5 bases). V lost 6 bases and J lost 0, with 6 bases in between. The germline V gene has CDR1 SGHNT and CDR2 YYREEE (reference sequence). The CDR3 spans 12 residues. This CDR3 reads CASTGVNTEAFF. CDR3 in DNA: TGTGCCAGCACGGGGGTGAACACTGAAGCTTTCTTT.

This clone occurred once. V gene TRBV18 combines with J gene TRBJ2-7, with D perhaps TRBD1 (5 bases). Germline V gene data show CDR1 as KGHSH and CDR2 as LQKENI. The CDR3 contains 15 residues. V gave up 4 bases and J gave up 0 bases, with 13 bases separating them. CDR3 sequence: CASSLQGLSSYEQYF. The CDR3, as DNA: TGTGCCAGCTCACTGCAGGGCCTCAGCTCCTACGAGCAGTACTTC.